This T cell receptor beta chain was documented in a study of regulatory T cells in long-lasting Graves disease. Notes on the study in general: Persistent patients had a count of shared public clonotypes (around 2,500) that exceeded that of new patients (approximately 1,000).

At least ten counts were recorded for this clonotype. The antigen is not known. CDR1 and CDR2 (germline): MDHEN, SYDVKM. The CDR3 has 16 residues. Trimming took 8 bases from V and 3 from J; bases not matched to a gene: 11. Time point given: newly diagnosed GD, antithyroid drugs for less than 3 months. PBMCs were the source of the RNA used for TCR sequencing. It was by American Thyroid Association guidelines that Graves' disease was diagnosed. With iRepertoire HTBI primers and Arm-PCR of CDR3 regions, TCR beta libraries were built. A single record per CDR3 protein comes from TCRdb applying MiXCR to the multiplex PCR reads. This sample yields more than 400,000 distinct CDR3 sequences, of which about 17% are seen a single time; around a tenth belongs to the top ten. These data are also associated with another study on T cells in Graves' hyperthyroidism and ophthalmopathy. That investigation notes: When the TCR CDR3 underwent first-round RT-PCR, the HTBI primer set was used.

The gene calls are TRBV28 and TRBJ2-3; TRBD1 matches at 10 bases. This receptor was taken from a woman in her 30s with Graves disease. Sequencing was performed on peripheral blood mononuclear cells (PBMCs), taken at new diagnosis, from a patient treated with antithyroid drugs. For the CDR3, the DNA is TGTGCCAGCCCCCCCTCGGGACAGGGGAAAACAGATACGCAGTATTTT. Encoded protein: CASPPSGQGKTDTQYF.